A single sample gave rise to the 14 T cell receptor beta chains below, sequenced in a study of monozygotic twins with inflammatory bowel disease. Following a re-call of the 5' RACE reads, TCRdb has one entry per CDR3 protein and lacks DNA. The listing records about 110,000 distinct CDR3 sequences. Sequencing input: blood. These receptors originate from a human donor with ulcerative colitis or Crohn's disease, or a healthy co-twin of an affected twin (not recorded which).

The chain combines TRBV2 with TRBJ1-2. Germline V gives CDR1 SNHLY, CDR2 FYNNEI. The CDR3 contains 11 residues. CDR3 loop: CASSDNYGYTF. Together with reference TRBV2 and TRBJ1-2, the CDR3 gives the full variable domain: EPEVTQTPSHQVTQMGQEVILRCVPISNHLYFYWYRQILGQKVEFLVSFYNNEISEKSEIFDDQFSVERPDGSNFTLKIRSTKLEDSAMYFCASSDNYGYTFGSGTRLTVV.

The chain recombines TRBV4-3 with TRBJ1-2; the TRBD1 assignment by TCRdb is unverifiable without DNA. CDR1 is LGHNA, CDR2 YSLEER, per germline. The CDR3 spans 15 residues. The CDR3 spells CASSVRQGKNYGYTF.

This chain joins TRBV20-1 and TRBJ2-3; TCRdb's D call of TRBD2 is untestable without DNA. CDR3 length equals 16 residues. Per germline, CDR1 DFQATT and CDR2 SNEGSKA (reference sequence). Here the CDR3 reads CSASIGLAGDTDTQYF.

The CDR3 region is CASSPQGGLTYEQYF. The chain uses TRBV7-9 and TRBJ2-7; the D call from TCRdb, TRBD1, cannot be confirmed without DNA. This CDR3 has 15 amino acids. The germline V gene has CDR1 SEHNR and CDR2 FQNEAQ (reference sequence).

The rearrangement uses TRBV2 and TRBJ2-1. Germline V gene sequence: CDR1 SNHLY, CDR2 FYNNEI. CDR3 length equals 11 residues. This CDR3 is CASSVDDEQFF.

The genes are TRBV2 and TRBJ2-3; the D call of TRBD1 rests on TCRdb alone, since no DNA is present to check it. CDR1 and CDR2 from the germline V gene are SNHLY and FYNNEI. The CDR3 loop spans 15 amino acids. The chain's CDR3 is CASSGMGGPGDTQYF.

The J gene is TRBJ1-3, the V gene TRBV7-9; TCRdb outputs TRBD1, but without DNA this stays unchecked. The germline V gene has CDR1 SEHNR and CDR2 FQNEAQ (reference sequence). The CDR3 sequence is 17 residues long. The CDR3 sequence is CASSFTDGGSTGNTIYF.

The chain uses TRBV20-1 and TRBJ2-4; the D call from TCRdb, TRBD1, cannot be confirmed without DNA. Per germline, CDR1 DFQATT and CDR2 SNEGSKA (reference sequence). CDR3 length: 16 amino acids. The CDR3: CSASLGGGVAKNIQYF.

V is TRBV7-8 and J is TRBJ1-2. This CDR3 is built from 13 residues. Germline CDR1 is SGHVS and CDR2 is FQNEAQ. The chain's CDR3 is CASSYKVNYGYTF.

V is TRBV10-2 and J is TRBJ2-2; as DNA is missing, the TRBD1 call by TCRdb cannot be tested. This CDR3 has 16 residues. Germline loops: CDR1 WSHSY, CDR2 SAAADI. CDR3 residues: CASSENFDSMAGELFF.

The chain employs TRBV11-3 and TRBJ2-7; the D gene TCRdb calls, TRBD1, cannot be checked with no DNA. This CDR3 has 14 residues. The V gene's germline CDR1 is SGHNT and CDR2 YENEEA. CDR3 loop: CASSQYTAQGIQYF.

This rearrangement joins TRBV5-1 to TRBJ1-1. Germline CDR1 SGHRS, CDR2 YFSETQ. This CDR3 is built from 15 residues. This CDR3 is CASSPTAAMNTEAFF.

CDR3 loop: CASSAGYAWPQHF. The chain links TRBV2 to TRBJ1-5. CDR3 length: 13 residues. Germline assignment: CDR1 SNHLY and CDR2 FYNNEI.

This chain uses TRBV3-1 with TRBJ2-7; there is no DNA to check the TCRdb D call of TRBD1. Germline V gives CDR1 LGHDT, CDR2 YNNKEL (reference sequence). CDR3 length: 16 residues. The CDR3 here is CASSYRQRGAYYEQYF.